These 23 T cell receptor beta chains were sequenced from one sample in a study of cytomegalovirus exposure and HLA in healthy donors. The PCR made use of 60 Vbeta and 13 Jbeta primers. Repertoires were generated with immunoSEQ multiplex PCR, while TCRdb's copy carries only in-frame clones and drops some. The data hold 40,000 to 45,000 clones, with roughly 51% observed a single time. Sequenced material: PBMCs. The receptors shown here come from a man in his 60s in good health and CMV-seronegative.

This chain connects TRBV25-1 to TRBJ1-2; D perhaps matches TRBD1 (5 bases). The germline CDR1 and CDR2 sequences are MGHDK and SYGVNS. The CDR3 is made up of 15 amino acids. V lost 6 bases to trimming and J lost 1 base, with 15 bases between them. The CDR3 region has the DNA TGTGCCAGCAGGGGGCTTGGGACTATTAACTATGGCTACACCTTC. Translating it yields CASRGLGTINYGYTF.

This clone showed up just a few times. This sequence joins TRBV4-3 and TRBJ1-2, with D tentatively TRBD1 (5 bases). Germline V gene data show CDR1 as LGHNA and CDR2 as YSLEER. The length of the CDR3 is 14 residues. Trimming removed 0 bases at V and 3 bases at J, with 8 bases between. CDR3 sequence reads: CASSQDQGYYGYTF. CDR3 nucleotide sequence: TGCGCCAGCAGCCAAGACCAGGGTTACTATGGCTACACCTTC.

The chain combines TRBV2 with TRBJ1-2; D remains unclear. V gave up 0 bases and J gave up 8 bases, with 10 bases separating them. This CDR3 is 13 amino acids long. Germline V CDR1 and CDR2: SNHLY, FYNNEI. The CDR3 sequence is CASSEARTPGYTF. In DNA, the CDR3 is TGTGCCAGCAGTGAAGCACGGACTCCGGGCTACACCTTC.

The gene calls are TRBV7-9 and TRBJ2-1; 8 bases map to TRBD2. CDR1 is SEHNR and CDR2 is FQNEAQ in the germline V gene (reference sequence). This CDR3 comprises 15 residues. Losses at the gene ends were 1 base for V and 12 bases for J; bases not matched to a gene: 11. Written as DNA, the CDR3 is TGTGCCAGCAGCTTAGGGCTAGCGGGCCTTCGGCGGCAGTTCTTC. This sequence encodes CASSLGLAGLRRQFF. Full variable domain (rest looked up from reference TRBV7-9 and TRBJ2-1): DTGVSQNPRHKITKRGQNVTFRCDPISEHNRLYWYRQTLGQGPEFLTYFQNEAQLEKSRLLSDRFSAERPKGSFSTLEIQRTEQGDSAMYLCASSLGLAGLRRQFFGPGTRLTVL.

This clone has only a few counts. The chain combines TRBV7-9 with TRBJ2-1; D uncertain. Deletions cut 4 bases from V and 7 bases from J, with 8 bases between. Per the germline V gene, CDR1 is SEHNR and CDR2 is FQNEAQ (reference sequence). CDR3 size: 12 residues. The DNA for the CDR3 is TGTGCCAGCAGCTCGCGCGGAAATGAGCAGTTCTTC. Translation gives CASSSRGNEQFF.

This clone was counted between two and nine times. The chain uses TRBV14 and TRBJ2-7, with a weak D call TRBD2 (6 bases). With 3 bases removed from V and 3 bases from J, the gap between germline ends came to 15 bases. Germline-derived CDR1 and CDR2 are SGHDN and FVKESK. CDR3 size: 15 residues. CDR3 protein: CASSQMGGVSYEQYF. The DNA for the CDR3 is TGTGCCAGCAGCCAGATGGGGGGAGTAAGCTACGAGCAGTACTTC.

The chain combines TRBV9 with TRBJ1-1; perhaps TRBD1 as D (5 bases). The germline gives CDR1 SGDLS, CDR2 YYNGEE. The CDR3 sequence is 13 residues long. Trimming cost V 4 bases and J 1 base, with 8 bases left between them. The CDR3 DNA reads TGTGCCAGCAGCTTCCAGGGGAACACTGAAGCTTTCTTT. Its translation is CASSFQGNTEAFF.

The rearrangement uses TRBV2 and TRBJ2-5, with TRBD1 matching 8 bases. The CDR3 is 15 amino acids. V was clipped by 5 bases and J by 2 bases; unmatched bases: 7. Looked up from germline, CDR1 is SNHLY and CDR2 is FYNNEI. The CDR3 protein is CASSLDRARQETQYF. The CDR3 DNA sequence: TGTGCCAGCAGTTTGGACAGGGCACGTCAAGAGACCCAGTACTTC.

V and J are TRBV11-3 and TRBJ2-7; TRBD1 matches 9 bases. Germline CDR1 is SGHNT and CDR2 is YENEEA. With V trimmed by 5 bases and J by 6 bases, 8 bases remained unmatched. The CDR3 extends over 14 amino acids. The DNA of the CDR3 is TGTGCCAGCAGCCCCGGACAGGGGTACGGCGAGCAGTACTTC. Translation: CASSPGQGYGEQYF. Based on the CDR3 plus reference TRBV11-3 and TRBJ2-7, the full variable domain is EAGVVQSPRYKIIEKKQPVAFWCNPISGHNTLYWYLQNLGQGPELLIRYENEEAVDDSQLPKDRFSAERLKGVDSTLKIQPAELGDSAVYLCASSPGQGYGEQYFGPGTRLTVT.

The V gene is TRBV13, the J gene TRBJ1-2, with 8 bases identical to TRBD1. This CDR3 is 12 amino acids long. The ends lost 4 bases at V and 8 bases at J; junction bases unmatched: 3. Germline CDR1 is PRHDT and CDR2 is FYEKMQ (reference sequence). The CDR3 region has the DNA TGTGCCAGCAGCTCGACAGGGGACGGCTACACCTTC. It translates to CASSSTGDGYTF.

By proportion, this clone is medium-sized. The chain uses TRBV5-6 and TRBJ1-1; no reliable D call. Between the trimmed V and J ends, which lost 0 bases and 8 bases, there was a span of 8 bases. The germline V gene encodes CDR1 SGHDT and CDR2 YYEEEE. CDR3 length: 12 amino acids. The CDR3 nucleotides are TGTGCCAGCAGCTTGGCGGCAGGAGAAGCTTTCTTT. Residues: CASSLAAGEAFF.

A few counts support this clone. The chain employs TRBV19 and TRBJ1-1; a possible D gene is TRBD1 (5 bases). Germline V lookup: CDR1 LNHDA, CDR2 SQIVND (reference sequence). Trimming shortened V by 7 bases and J by 5 bases, and 11 bases separated the two germline ends. This CDR3 is built from 12 residues. CDR3 sequence (DNA): TGTGCCAGTACCCTGGGGGGAACTGAAGCTTTCTTT. Translating gives CASTLGGTEAFF.

This clone is termed medium-sized (0.01 to 0.1%). The chain has TRBV2 and TRBJ2-1, with D possibly being TRBD1 (5 bases). The length of the CDR3 is 15 residues. Germline V gene lookup returns CDR1 SNHLY and CDR2 FYNNEI. Trimming removed 11 bases at V and 2 bases at J, with 19 bases between. Here the CDR3 DNA reads TGTGCCTCCAAGGAGTGGGCAGGGACCTACAATGAGCAGTTCTTC. Translated, it gives CASKEWAGTYNEQFF.

In this sample, this clone turned up once. The genes are TRBV10-3 and TRBJ1-5, with D possibly matching TRBD1 (6 bases). Per the germline V gene, CDR1 is ENHRY and CDR2 is SYGVKD. There are 12 residues in the CDR3. Between the trimmed V and J ends, which lost 8 bases and 3 bases, there was a span of 8 bases. CDR3 nucleotide sequence: TGTGCCATCGGACAGTACAATCAGCCCCAGCATTTT. As protein: CAIGQYNQPQHF.

The gene calls are TRBV5-4 and TRBJ2-1; 9 nucleotides agree with TRBD1. The junction had 9 bases not matched to a gene; V was cut back by 4 bases and J by 7 bases. Germline loops: CDR1 SGHNT, CDR2 YYREEE (reference sequence). The CDR3 contains 15 residues. CDR3 region: CASSTRTGVDNEQFF. CDR3 DNA: TGTGCCAGCAGCACGAGGACAGGGGTGGATAATGAGCAGTTCTTC.

This clone was counted only a few times. The chain has TRBV6-5 and TRBJ2-7, with 14 bases identical to TRBD2. V trimming: 2 bases; J trimming: 5 bases; junction bases outside the gene matches: 2. The CDR3 spans 15 residues. Germline CDR1 reads MNHEY; CDR2 reads SVGAGI. For the CDR3, the DNA is TGTGCCAGCAGTTACATGGGACTAGCGGGAGACGAGCAGTACTTC. This gives the protein CASSYMGLAGDEQYF.

V is TRBV18 and J is TRBJ1-1; D call uncertain. Trimming removed 5 bases from V and 7 bases from J, with 20 bases in between. Germline V CDR1 and CDR2: KGHSH, LQKENI. The CDR3 is 15 amino acids. This chain's CDR3 is CASSASVTRDDEAFF. In nucleotides, the CDR3 is TGTGCCAGCTCAGCCTCAGTGACCCGGGATGATGAAGCTTTCTTT.

The J gene is TRBJ2-5, the V gene TRBV6-1; tentatively, D is TRBD2 (5 bases). Per germline, CDR1 MNHNS and CDR2 SASEGT. V was shortened by 2 bases and J by 3 bases, with 13 bases between the two germline ends. This CDR3 spans 15 amino acids. CDR3 sequence (DNA): TGTGCCAGCAGTGAACTAGCCTTCCCCAAAGAGACCCAGTACTTC. This sequence encodes CASSELAFPKETQYF.

The genes are TRBV2 and TRBJ1-1; D possibly corresponds to TRBD1 (5 bases). The V end was cut by 7 bases, the J end by 8 bases, with 8 bases between. The CDR3 extends over 10 amino acids. Germline assignment: CDR1 SNHLY and CDR2 FYNNEI. The CDR3 nucleotides read TGTGCCAGCACGGGACTAGAAGCTTTCTTT. It is translated as CASTGLEAFF.

The chain has TRBV30 and TRBJ1-5; D remains ambiguous. CDR3 size: 12 residues. The germline V and J ends were trimmed by 4 bases and 4 bases, with 8 bases remaining between them. Germline assignment: CDR1 GTSNPN and CDR2 SVGIG (reference sequence). CDR3 in DNA: TGTGCCTGGAATCACATGAATCAGCCCCAGCATTTT. It specifies CAWNHMNQPQHF.

This clone came up a few times. The rearrangement joins TRBV28 to TRBJ1-5, with 8 bases matching TRBD1. J was trimmed by 2 bases and V by 8 bases; bases with no gene match: 5. Germline assignment: CDR1 MDHEN and CDR2 SYDVKM. This CDR3 region has 14 residues. The CDR3 sequence: CASGLQGGNQPQHF. CDR3 nucleotide sequence: TGTGCCAGCGGATTACAGGGGGGCAATCAGCCCCAGCATTTT.

The V call is TRBV7-9, the J call TRBJ1-2; D is undetermined. Germline CDR1 is SEHNR and CDR2 is FQNEAQ (reference sequence). The CDR3 loop spans 13 amino acids. Deletions cut 5 bases from V and 4 bases from J, with 11 bases between. The CDR3 DNA reads as TGTGCCAGCAGCCCTAGCGAGAGCTATGGCTACACCTTC. Translation: CASSPSESYGYTF.

This chain links TRBV5-6 with TRBJ2-3, with 9 bases identical to TRBD2. In germline, CDR1 is SGHDT, CDR2 YYEEEE. The CDR3 contains 16 residues. With V trimmed by 3 bases and J by 3 bases, 8 bases remained unmatched. The CDR3 DNA is TGTGCCAGCAGCTCCACCGTTAGCGGGAGAACAGATACGCAGTATTTT. Translation: CASSSTVSGRTDTQYF.